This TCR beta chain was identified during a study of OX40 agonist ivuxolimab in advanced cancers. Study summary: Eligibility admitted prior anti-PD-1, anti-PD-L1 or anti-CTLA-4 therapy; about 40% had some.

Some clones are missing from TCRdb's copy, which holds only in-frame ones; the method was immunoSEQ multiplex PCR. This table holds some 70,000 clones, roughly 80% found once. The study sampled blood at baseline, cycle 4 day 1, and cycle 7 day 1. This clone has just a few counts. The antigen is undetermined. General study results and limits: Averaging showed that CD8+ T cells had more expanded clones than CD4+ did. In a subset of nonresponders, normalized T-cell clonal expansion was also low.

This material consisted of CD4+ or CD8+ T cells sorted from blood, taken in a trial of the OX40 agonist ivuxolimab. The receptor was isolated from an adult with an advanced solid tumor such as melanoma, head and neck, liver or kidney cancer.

The CDR3 loop is CASSFRGSRTRRDSSYNEQFF. In DNA form, the CDR3 reads TGCGCCAGCAGCTTTCGGGGAAGCCGGACTAGGCGCGATAGCTCCTACAATGAGCAGTTCTTC. The rearrangement uses TRBV5-1 and TRBJ2-1, with 7 bases fitting TRBD2. This CDR3 is 21 amino acids long. Trimming cost V 2 bases and J 0 bases; bases outside gene matches: 20. CDR1 is SGHRS, CDR2 YFSETQ, per germline.